The following is a TCR beta chain sequence with its context. Germline loops: CDR1 SGHTA, CDR2 FQGNSA. This CDR3 is 11 amino acids long. Trimming pared 4 bases from V and 5 bases from J, leaving 5 bases between. TCRdb redid the calling of the RT-PCR reads with MiXCR, one entry per CDR3 protein. The sample lists fewer than 800,000 distinct CDR3 sequences, 13% to 15% occurring once. Sequenced material: memory CD4+ T cells from blood. This chain joins TRBV7-2 and TRBJ1-1; D gene ambiguous. This sequence was found in a female donor in good health, serving as a healthy control. The CDR3 is CASSSQTEAFF. CDR3 in DNA: TGTGCCAGCAGCTCTCAGACTGAAGCTTTCTTT.